This TCR beta chain was profiled in a study of T cells after yellow fever vaccination. This clonotype was detected many times. Germline V gene sequence: CDR1 SQVTM, CDR2 ANQGSEA. CDR3 length equals 12 residues. The ends were cut back, 2 bases at V and 6 bases at J, with 8 bases in the middle. TCRdb fed the 5' RACE reads into MiXCR, producing one record per CDR3 protein. The sample lists some 110,000 distinct CDR3 sequences, approximately 8.4% seen once, with roughly 23% in the top ten. The receptor's source is a man aged 25-40 years who received the YFV17D yellow fever vaccine. Sequenced material: CD8+ T cells sorted from PBMCs, taken 45 days after the yellow fever booster vaccination. The rearrangement joins TRBV29-1 to TRBJ2-1; D remains unclear. CDR3 in amino acids: CSVEFGPNEQFF. DNA of the CDR3: TGCAGCGTTGAATTTGGTCCCAATGAGCAGTTCTTC.